Listed below are T cell receptor beta chains from one sample, sequenced in a study of technical replicates of blood from four donors. Measured with immunoSEQ multiplex PCR; TCRdb has only the in-frame clones, and not every one. The sample yields roughly 56,000 clones, 90% to 95% seen once. Material for sequencing was PBMCs. Receptor source: a human donor in good health. Some clones in this sample may be carry-over from other donors' samples. CDR3s include the opening cysteine and the closing phenylalanine or tryptophan. The D gene is left open where the match is weak. Clone size is stated in some rows and not others, as once, few, many or a class when expanded.

size: NA; J: TRBJ2-2; V: TRBV7-9; D: NA; DNA: TGTGCCAGCAGCTTTCCAGGGGTAAACACCGGGGAGCTGTTTTTT; CDR3: CASSFPGVNTGELFF
size: NA; J: TRBJ2-3; V: TRBV11-2; D: NA; DNA: TGTGCCAGCAGCTTAGTAGCCACCACTAGCACAGATACGCAGTATTTT; CDR3: CASSLVATTSTDTQYF
size: NA; J: TRBJ2-3; V: TRBV6-1; D: TRBD2; DNA: TGTGCCAGCAGTACTAGCGGGAGAGGGGATACGCAGTATTTT; CDR3: CASSTSGRGDTQYF
size: NA; J: TRBJ1-1; V: TRBV19; D: NA; DNA: TGTGCCAGTAGTACCAACAGGAGATACACTGAAGCTTTCTTT; CDR3: CASSTNRRYTEAFF
size: few; J: TRBJ1-5; V: TRBV27; D: NA; DNA: TGTGCCAGCAGTTTGGGGTGGGGGGTCAATCAGCCCCAGCATTTT; CDR3: CASSLGWGVNQPQHF
size: NA; J: TRBJ2-7; V: TRBV27; D: NA; DNA: TGTGCCAGCAGTCCGATTACCCTCTCGGATAAAGGGGCCTACGAGCAGTACTTC; CDR3: CASSPITLSDKGAYEQYF
size: NA; J: TRBJ2-7; V: TRBV4-3; D: NA; DNA: TGCACCAGCAGCCAAGGCGTCCCTAATTACGAGCAGTACTTC; CDR3: CTSSQGVPNYEQYF
size: NA; J: TRBJ2-7; V: TRBV7-2; D: NA; DNA: TGTGCCAGCAGCTTAGCCGATTCTCGGTACGAGCAGTACTTC; CDR3: CASSLADSRYEQYF
size: NA; J: TRBJ2-7; V: TRBV7-8; D: TRBD2; DNA: TGTGCCAGCAGCTTCGGTAGCGGGAGGGGGGCCCTCTACGAGCAGTACTTC; CDR3: CASSFGSGRGALYEQYF
size: NA; J: TRBJ1-1; V: TRBV21-1; D: NA; DNA: TGTGCCAGCAGCAGATCCCGACAGTTAGGAGTGAACACTGAAGCTTTCTTT; CDR3: CASSRSRQLGVNTEAFF
size: NA; J: TRBJ1-1; V: TRBV27; D: TRBD1; DNA: TGTGCCAGCAGGCAACAGGGGCGGACTGAAGCTTTCTTT; CDR3: CASRQQGRTEAFF
size: NA; J: TRBJ2-3; V: TRBV30; D: TRBD2; DNA: TGTGCCTGGAGTGTAACTAGCGGGAGGGGGGATACGCAGTATTTT; CDR3: CAWSVTSGRGDTQYF
size: NA; J: TRBJ1-2; V: TRBV5-1; D: TRBD1; DNA: TGCGCCAGCAGCTTACAGGGGGACGGCTACACCTTC; CDR3: CASSLQGDGYTF
size: once; J: TRBJ2-7; V: TRBV6-5; D: TRBD2; DNA: TGTGCCAGCAGTTACTCAGGGTCTAGCGGATCATACGAGCAGTACTTC; CDR3: CASSYSGSSGSYEQYF
size: NA; J: TRBJ2-1; V: TRBV5-1; D: NA; DNA: TGCGCCAGCAGCGTAAGGGGCAGCTCCTACAATGAGCAGTTCTTC; CDR3: CASSVRGSSYNEQFF
size: NA; J: TRBJ2-1; V: TRBV30; D: NA; DNA: TGTGCCGGGCTTAGATCGAATGAGCAGTTCTTC; CDR3: CAGLRSNEQFF
size: few; J: TRBJ1-3; V: TRBV14; D: NA; DNA: TGTGCCAGCAGCCGAACCCAGCGAGGGAACACCATATATTTT; CDR3: CASSRTQRGNTIYF
size: NA; J: TRBJ1-5; V: TRBV6-1; D: NA; DNA: TGTGCCAGCAGTGAACAGCAGGGTGGGGGGAGTCAGCCCCAGCATTTT; CDR3: CASSEQQGGGSQPQHF
size: NA; J: TRBJ1-1; V: TRBV19; D: NA; DNA: TGTGCCAGTAGTATTGCCCCCCCGGGGAACACTGAAGCTTTCTTT; CDR3: CASSIAPPGNTEAFF
size: once; J: TRBJ1-2; V: TRBV11-3; D: NA; DNA: TGTGCCAGCAGCTTACTAAGGACATCCCGACATTATGGCTACACCTTC; CDR3: CASSLLRTSRHYGYTF
size: NA; J: TRBJ2-7; V: TRBV4-2; D: NA; DNA: TGTGCCAGCAGCCAAGATCCCGCTAGCACAGAGCAGTACTTC; CDR3: CASSQDPASTEQYF
size: NA; J: TRBJ1-5; V: TRBV6-5; D: TRBD1; DNA: TGTGCCAGCAGACTTCAGGGGGTAGGAAATCAGCCCCAGCATTTT; CDR3: CASRLQGVGNQPQHF
size: NA; J: TRBJ2-7; V: TRBV6-1; D: NA; DNA: TGTGCCAGCAGTGAGCATGGGGGGTCGACCTACGAGCAGTACTTC; CDR3: CASSEHGGSTYEQYF
size: NA; J: TRBJ2-5; V: TRBV7-2; D: NA; DNA: TGTGCCAGCAGCTTTGGGGAGGCCCAAGAGACCCAGTACTTC; CDR3: CASSFGEAQETQYF
size: NA; J: TRBJ2-5; V: TRBV4-1; D: NA; DNA: TGCGCCAGCAGCCAAGGGAGGACGCAGGGGTCAGAGACCCAGTACTTC; CDR3: CASSQGRTQGSETQYF
size: NA; J: TRBJ1-3; V: TRBV6-5; D: NA; DNA: TGTGCCAGCAGTTCCCAGGGTTCGTCGCGAAACACCATATATTTT; CDR3: CASSSQGSSRNTIYF
size: NA; J: TRBJ2-7; V: TRBV13; D: TRBD1; DNA: TGTGCCAGCAGCAACTACCGGGACAGATTTAGCTCCTACGAGCAGTACTTC; CDR3: CASSNYRDRFSSYEQYF
size: NA; J: TRBJ2-7; V: TRBV7-3; D: NA; DNA: TGTGCCAGCAGCCCCTCCCGACTAGAGTCTTACTACGAGCAGTACTTC; CDR3: CASSPSRLESYYEQYF
size: NA; J: TRBJ1-2; V: TRBV10-3; D: NA; DNA: TGTGCCATCAGTGATGGGCGTTCCTACACCTTC; CDR3: CAISDGRSYTF
size: NA; J: TRBJ2-2; V: TRBV4-3; D: NA; DNA: TGCGCCAGCAGCCCCCAAACCCCGCGGACTACCTACACTGACGGGGAGCTGTTTTTT; CDR3: CASSPQTPRTTYTDGELFF
size: NA; J: TRBJ2-7; V: TRBV30; D: TRBD1; DNA: TGTGCCTGCGACAGGGGATGGGAGCAGTACTTC; CDR3: CACDRGWEQYF
size: few; J: TRBJ1-2; V: TRBV27; D: TRBD1; DNA: TGTGCCAGCAGTTCGACAGGGGGCCTTGGCTACACCTTC; CDR3: CASSSTGGLGYTF
size: NA; J: TRBJ2-7; V: TRBV5-1; D: TRBD2; DNA: TGCGCCAGCAGCAGTCTAGCGGGAGGGCCGAAAGAGCAGTACTTC; CDR3: CASSSLAGGPKEQYF
size: once; J: TRBJ2-5; V: TRBV2; D: TRBD2; DNA: TGTGCCAGCAGTGAACTAGCGGGAGGGTCAGAGACCCAGTACTTC; CDR3: CASSELAGGSETQYF
size: NA; J: TRBJ1-6; V: TRBV7-9; D: NA; DNA: TGTGCCAGCAGCTTACGGACTTATTCACCCCTCCACTTT; CDR3: CASSLRTYSPLHF
size: NA; J: TRBJ2-7; V: TRBV30; D: NA; DNA: TGTGCCTGGAGTCCGGGACAAGTGCAGTACTTC; CDR3: CAWSPGQVQYF
size: NA; J: TRBJ1-1; V: TRBV7-3; D: NA; DNA: TGTGCCAGCAGCTTATCAGGCGGGGGTCGAGCTGAAGCTTTCTTT; CDR3: CASSLSGGGRAEAFF
size: NA; J: TRBJ2-7; V: TRBV5-4; D: TRBD1; DNA: TGTGCCAGCAGCCCCGACAGGGGGTCCTACGAGCAGTACTTC; CDR3: CASSPDRGSYEQYF
size: once; J: TRBJ2-3; V: TRBV5-4; D: TRBD2; DNA: TGTGCCAGCAGTTCCCGGGGGGGGACAGATACGCAGTATTTT; CDR3: CASSSRGGTDTQYF
size: NA; J: TRBJ2-3; V: TRBV7-9; D: TRBD2; DNA: TGTGCCAGCAGCTCGAACATCGGACTAGCGGGGGCAGATACGCAGTATTTT; CDR3: CASSSNIGLAGADTQYF
size: NA; J: TRBJ2-1; V: TRBV11-1; D: NA; DNA: TGTGCCAGCAGCTTCACTGTTGGCTCCTACAATGAGCAGTTCTTC; CDR3: CASSFTVGSYNEQFF
size: NA; J: TRBJ2-2; V: TRBV9; D: NA; DNA: TGTGCCAGCAGCGTAGACCCTATCCAGAACACCGGGGAGCTGTTTTTT; CDR3: CASSVDPIQNTGELFF
size: NA; J: TRBJ1-6; V: TRBV9; D: TRBD1; DNA: TGTGCCAGCAGCGCCGGGGACAGGTTCTCCGGCCTCCACTTT; CDR3: CASSAGDRFSGLHF
size: NA; J: TRBJ2-2; V: TRBV7-9; D: TRBD2; DNA: TGTGCCAGCAGCCCACGGTTAGCGGGAGGGCCCGTCACCGGGGAGCTGTTTTTT; CDR3: CASSPRLAGGPVTGELFF
size: once; J: TRBJ2-3; V: TRBV4-3; D: TRBD1; DNA: TGCGCCAGCAGCCTACAGGGGGCAGCGGATACGCAGTATTTT; CDR3: CASSLQGAADTQYF
size: NA; J: TRBJ1-5; V: TRBV6-1; D: NA; DNA: TGTGCTGGGGGGGACGGAGAGACCCATCAGCCCCAGCATTTT; CDR3: CAGGDGETHQPQHF
size: NA; J: TRBJ1-1; V: TRBV9; D: NA; DNA: TGTGCCAGCAGCGCCACCCCCTCGCACAGGGAAGCTTTCTTT; CDR3: CASSATPSHREAFF
size: NA; J: TRBJ2-7; V: TRBV11-2; D: TRBD1; DNA: TGTGCCAGCAGCTTCACTCCAACAGGGGTTTGGGCAAGATCCTACGAGCAGTACTTC; CDR3: CASSFTPTGVWARSYEQYF
size: NA; J: TRBJ2-3; V: TRBV15; D: NA; DNA: TGTGCCACCAGCGCGGATAGAAATACGCAGTATTTT; CDR3: CATSADRNTQYF
size: NA; J: TRBJ2-1; V: TRBV5-1; D: TRBD1; DNA: TGCGCCAGCAGCATTGCCCGGGACAGGGTTGATGAGCAGTTCTTC; CDR3: CASSIARDRVDEQFF
size: NA; J: TRBJ1-5; V: TRBV7-9; D: TRBD1; DNA: TGTGCCAGCAGCTTAGCCGGGACAGGGAACCATCAGCCCCAGCATTTT; CDR3: CASSLAGTGNHQPQHF
size: few; J: TRBJ2-7; V: TRBV7-9; D: NA; DNA: TGTGCCAGCAGCCCGAGCGGGTCCTCCTACGAGCAGTACTTC; CDR3: CASSPSGSSYEQYF
size: NA; J: TRBJ1-1; V: TRBV4-3; D: TRBD1; DNA: TGCGCCAGCAGCCAGGACAGGGTCCCCCGAACTGAAGCTTTCTTT; CDR3: CASSQDRVPRTEAFF
size: NA; J: TRBJ2-3; V: TRBV5-1; D: TRBD2; DNA: TGCGCCAGCAGTCCGGGACTAGCGGGACTCACAGATACGCAGTATTTT; CDR3: CASSPGLAGLTDTQYF
size: once; J: TRBJ2-7; V: TRBV13; D: TRBD2; DNA: TGTGCCAGCAGCCCCCCGGGCTTAGCGGGAACCTACGAGCAGTACTTC; CDR3: CASSPPGLAGTYEQYF
size: NA; J: TRBJ2-7; V: TRBV30; D: TRBD1; DNA: TGTGCCTGGGCGAAGGGGGCTCGGTACGAGCAGTACTTC; CDR3: CAWAKGARYEQYF
size: NA; J: TRBJ1-1; V: TRBV19; D: TRBD1; DNA: TGTGCCAGTAGTATCACGTCAGGGGGCTCGAACACTGAAGCTTTCTTT; CDR3: CASSITSGGSNTEAFF